The sequence of this T cell receptor (beta chain) was determined in a study of T cell clonality in common variable immunodeficiency. Profiled with immunoSEQ multiplex PCR; TCRdb holds only in-frame clones, not every one. The sample is made up of tens of thousands of clones, none counted only once. This clone was observed many times. The observed sequence ends 3 residues before the CDR3 terminus, with the missing tail filled in from the germline J gene. The ends lost 4 bases at V and 4 bases at J; junction bases unmatched: 6. The CDR3 consists of 15 residues. Looked up from germline, CDR1 is SGHNT and CDR2 is YYREEE (reference sequence).

This chain connects TRBV5-4 to TRBJ2-3, with 10 positions matching TRBD2. The receptor comes from a person aged 18 to 70 in good health. Source material: peripheral blood mononuclear cells. Incomplete CDR3 DNA: TGTGCCAGCAGCACCCTAGCGGGGGCGTCAGATACG. This translates into CASSTLAGASDT. The CDR3 in its entirety is CASSTLAGASDTQYF. Full variable domain (rest looked up from reference TRBV5-4 and TRBJ2-3): ETGVTQSPTHLIKTRGQQVTLRCSSQSGHNTVSWYQQALGQGPQFIFQYYREEENGRGNFPPRFSGLQFPNYSSELNVNALELDDSALYLCASSTLAGASDTQYFGPGTRLTVL.